Below, one TCR beta chain is given with its context. This clone was detected only a few times. Its antigen target is currently unknown. No clone much larger than this one lies a single base away; base qualities are absent. This entry belongs to a study of memory B cells and T cells in multiple sclerosis listed by TCRdb under 2018. Regarding the study in general: The study compared the TCR beta repertoires of autoproliferating peripheral T cells with those of brain lesion-infiltrating T cells in multiple sclerosis patients. TCR sequencing included two multiple sclerosis patients for whom either brain lesions at autopsy or brain-infiltrating cells from biopsy were available. Results the study describes overall, beyond this receptor: Because clone-set sizes differed between compartments, counts of shared clonotypes were influenced and normalization was required.

The germline V gene sets CDR1 to KGHSH and CDR2 to LQKENI. Counted from cysteine to phenylalanine, this CDR3 has 14 amino acids. The only DNA kept is the CDR3, 42 bases in frame from the first base. Cut back by 5 bases and 0 bases, the V and J ends lie 8 bases apart. After stimulus-free culture of CFSE-labeled PBMCs, the autoproliferating (CFSEdim) and non-proliferating (CFSEhi) T cell fractions were sequenced separately. Altogether, roughly 5.1x10^7 CFSE-labeled PBMCs were kept in culture for 6 to 8 days with no stimulus, after which the replicate wells were combined. PBMCs were labeled with roughly 0.45 uM CFSE and were cultured without exogenous stimuli in serum-free AIM-V medium. PBMCs were obtained by Ficoll density gradient centrifugation and kept cryopreserved until use. Using a FACSAria III, live 7-AAD-negative cells were sorted, then washed with PBS and stored frozen at -80 degrees C as dry pellets.

TCRbeta CDR3 regions were amplified from extracted genomic DNA using the immunoSEQ Platform. Multiplex PCR, high-throughput sequencing and a vendor bioinformatics pipeline were combined in the immunoSEQ assay. As for the original processing: Non-productive sequences and CDR3s shorter than 4 amino acids were removed, and clonotype frequencies were recalculated per sample. In immunoSEQ Analyzer 2.0, a clonotype counted as shared when the CDR3 amino acid, V gene and J gene sequences were identical. Repertoire overlap was normalized by dividing shared clonotype counts by the product of both clone-set sizes, with the result scaled by 1000 into arbitrary units. TCRdb limited this immuneACCESS table to in-frame rearrangements with V and J called. A share of clones is missing; checked studies link under half to unresolved V genes, and the rest is unexplained. V, J and clone size are taken as reported in that table, and D and trimming were inferred from the DNA itself. The sample table lists over 10,000 clones, about 83% of them with a count of one. Clones ranked in the top ten supply roughly 2.8% of the sample.

This TCR derives from a human donor with multiple sclerosis. Rearrangement joined TRBV18 to TRBJ1-5; the D gene is perhaps TRBD1, from 5 matching bases. Specimen: PBMCs from blood kept in culture. For the CDR3, the sequence is CASSVDSSNQPQHF. The nucleotide sequence reads as follows: TGTGCCAGCTCAGTAGACAGTAGCAATCAGCCCCAGCATTTT. Beyond the CDR3, the reference TRBV18 and TRBJ1-5 genes provide the residues; the full variable domain reads: NAGVMQNPRHLVRRRGQEARLRCSPMKGHSHVYWYRQLPEEGLKFMVYLQKENIIDESGMPKERFSAEFPKEGPSILRIQQVVRGDSAAYFCASSVDSSNQPQHFGDGTRLSIL.